The T cell receptor beta chain described here comes from a study of metastatic and nonmetastatic thyroid tumors. With MiXCR, TCRdb reprocessed the PCR reads. The repertoire holds roughly 35,000 clones, with approximately 17% as singletons. Among the patients, none had received any treatment before thyroid surgery. Study findings and constraints: Across blood and tumor, TCR beta diversity in malignant thyroid tumors was reportedly significantly higher than in benign nodules.

This CDR3 has 16 residues. Germline lookup yields CDR1 SGHRS and CDR2 YFSETQ. V lost 0 bases, J lost 6 bases, and 17 bases lay in between. Points on this clone: Its cognate antigen is unknown.

This chain connects TRBV5-1 to TRBJ2-3; TRBD2 is a possible D gene (6 bases). The sequencing input was blood. This TCR was sampled from a female donor with papillary thyroid cancer or a benign thyroid nodule (not recorded which). Some clones in this sample may be carry-over from other donors' samples. The CDR3 loop reads CASSLALAYGLDTQYF. CDR3 sequence (DNA): TGCGCCAGCAGCTTGGCTCTAGCGTACGGACTTGATACGCAGTATTTT. Full variable domain (outside the CDR3, taken from reference TRBV5-1 and TRBJ2-3): KAGVTQTPRYLIKTRGQQVTLSCSPISGHRSVSWYQQTPGQGLQFLFEYFSETQRNKGNFPGRFSGRQFSNSRSEMNVSTLELGDSALYLCASSLALAYGLDTQYFGPGTRLTVL.